The 26 T cell receptor beta chains below come from one sample, sequenced in a study of blood T cells in healthy people across ages. A J-beta primer mix and a sample-barcoded 5' primer were used in a second PCR of roughly 7 to 12 cycles. TCRdb ran MiXCR on the 5' RACE reads and lists one entry per CDR3 protein. In the table there are some 1.5 million distinct CDR3 sequences, 28% of which are singletons. Specimen: blood. Every receptor here comes from a woman between 25 and 40 years old in good health.

In this sample, this clonotype turned up many times. The V gene is TRBV20-1, the J gene TRBJ2-1; 7 bases match TRBD2. The CDR3 consists of 14 residues. With 3 bases clipped from V and 5 bases from J, the junction kept 7 bases outside the gene matches. The germline gives CDR1 DFQATT, CDR2 SNEGSKA (reference sequence). Here the CDR3 reads CSASLGGINNEQFF. The CDR3 bases are TGCAGTGCTAGCCTCGGGGGGATTAACAATGAGCAGTTCTTC.

There are a few counts of this clonotype. The chain couples TRBV5-1 to TRBJ2-5; 9 bases align to TRBD2. The junction had 5 bases not matched to a gene; V was cut back by 1 base and J by 4 bases. The CDR3 is made up of 15 amino acids. Germline CDR1 is SGHRS and CDR2 is YFSETQ. This CDR3 is CASSLTAGGPETQYF. CDR3 bases: TGCGCCAGCAGCTTGACGGCGGGGGGGCCAGAGACCCAGTACTTC.

This clonotype was counted between two and nine times. The J gene is TRBJ2-3, the V gene TRBV20-1; TRBD1 matches at 7 bases. Losses at the gene ends were 3 bases for V and 6 bases for J; bases not matched to a gene: 12. Germline values: CDR1 DFQATT, CDR2 SNEGSKA (reference sequence). The CDR3 runs to 15 residues. CDR3 in DNA: TGCAGTGCTAGTGCTGACAGGGTGGGCTCGGATACGCAGTATTTT. Translated, it gives CSASADRVGSDTQYF.

The rearrangement links TRBV20-1 to TRBJ2-1; 14 nucleotides align to TRBD2. This CDR3 comprises 15 residues. Germline V lookup: CDR1 DFQATT, CDR2 SNEGSKA (reference sequence). V gave up 1 base and J gave up 4 bases; unmatched junction bases: 0. CDR3 protein: CSARGTSGRYNEQFF. The CDR3 DNA is TGCAGTGCTAGAGGGACTAGCGGGAGGTACAATGAGCAGTTCTTC.

The DNA of the CDR3 is TGTGCCAGCAGCCTTAAGACTAGCGGGGTTGGAGATACGCAGTATTTT. This encodes CASSLKTSGVGDTQYF. The chain recombines TRBV5-6 with TRBJ2-3; 11 nucleotides match TRBD2. Trimming cost V 4 bases and J 5 bases; bases outside gene matches: 9. This CDR3 spans 16 amino acids. From germline, CDR1 is SGHDT and CDR2 YYEEEE. Using reference TRBV5-6 and TRBJ2-3 for the parts outside the CDR3, the full variable domain is DAGVTQSPTHLIKTRGQQVTLRCSPKSGHDTVSWYQQALGQGPQFIFQYYEEEERQRGNFPDRFSGHQFPNYSSELNVNALLLGDSALYLCASSLKTSGVGDTQYFGPGTRLTVL.

This chain links TRBV5-5 with TRBJ2-5; a weak D match, TRBD2 (6 bases). Per the germline V gene, CDR1 is SGHKS and CDR2 is YYEKEE (reference sequence). The CDR3 length is 14 residues. V was trimmed by 4 bases and J by 4 bases, leaving 14 bases between them. The CDR3 DNA sequence: TGTGCCAGCAGCCAGACTAGTACAGCAGAGACCCAGTACTTC. This sequence encodes CASSQTSTAETQYF.

V usage is TRBV7-9 and J usage is TRBJ1-6; 9 bases are shared with TRBD1. Germline V lookup: CDR1 SEHNR, CDR2 FQNEAQ (reference sequence). Losses at the gene ends were 2 bases for V and 10 bases for J; bases not matched to a gene: 12. This CDR3 comprises 17 residues. CDR3 in DNA: TGTGCCAGCAGCTTACACACTACAGGGGGCGTAAGGTCACCCCTCCACTTT. Its protein is CASSLHTTGGVRSPLHF.

The chain has TRBV20-1 and TRBJ1-4; D is possibly TRBD1 (5 bases). The CDR3 has 13 residues. V lost 3 bases, J lost 8 bases, and 13 bases lay in between. The germline V gene encodes CDR1 DFQATT and CDR2 SNEGSKA (reference sequence). CDR3 region: CSARAMGVEKLFF. The DNA of the CDR3 is TGCAGTGCTAGGGCCATGGGGGTAGAAAAACTGTTTTTT.

This clonotype was recorded many times. The V gene is TRBV20-1, the J gene TRBJ2-5; 13 nucleotides line up with TRBD2. Trimming took 7 bases from V and 0 from J; bases not matched to a gene: 5. Germline V CDR1 and CDR2: DFQATT, SNEGSKA (reference sequence). The CDR3 spans 15 residues. This CDR3 is CSGGGTSGDQETQYF. In DNA, the CDR3 is TGCAGTGGCGGCGGGACTAGCGGGGACCAAGAGACCCAGTACTTC.

In its sample, this clonotype was seen a few times. The chain carries TRBV7-2 and TRBJ2-7; D possibly corresponds to TRBD2 (6 bases). The CDR3 length is 16 residues. CDR1 is SGHTA, CDR2 FQGNSA, per germline. The ends were cut back, 6 bases at V and 3 bases at J, with 21 bases in the middle. The CDR3 region has the DNA TGTGCCAGCAGTCGCCAACCGGGACTTACCCTCTACGAGCAGTACTTC. As protein: CASSRQPGLTLYEQYF.

V is TRBV20-1 and J is TRBJ1-2; TRBD1 might be the D (5 bases). V was pared by 5 bases and J by 7 bases, with 14 bases between. From germline, CDR1 is DFQATT and CDR2 SNEGSKA (reference sequence). The CDR3 consists of 12 residues. The CDR3 is CSAESGYPGYTF. CDR3 sequence (DNA): TGCAGTGCTGAATCAGGGTACCCTGGCTACACCTTC.

The chain is built from TRBV15 and TRBJ2-3; TRBD2 agrees at 8 bases. The CDR3 sequence is 17 residues long. Trimming removed 0 bases from V and 0 bases from J; junction bases left unmatched: 5. CDR1 is LNHNV and CDR2 is YYDKDF in the germline V gene (reference sequence). The CDR3 bases are TGTGCCACCAGCAGAGATTTCGGGGGGGCTAGCACAGATACGCAGTATTTT. Amino acid sequence: CATSRDFGGASTDTQYF.

This clonotype was detected ten times or more. The chain is built from TRBV7-2 and TRBJ2-1, with 8 bases that match TRBD1. The J segment lost 6 bases and the V segment lost 5 bases, leaving 9 bases of the junction unmatched. The CDR3 runs to 15 residues. Germline V lookup: CDR1 SGHTA, CDR2 FQGNSA. The CDR3 DNA reads TGTGCCAGCAGCACTCAGGGGGCGGTCATCAATGAGCAGTTCTTC. This encodes CASSTQGAVINEQFF.

This clonotype was seen more than once but under ten times. The chain is built from TRBV5-4 and TRBJ2-3, with unresolved D. This CDR3 region has 13 residues. V dropped 3 bases and J dropped 6 bases, with 11 bases sitting between them. Germline CDR1 and CDR2: SGHNT and YYREEE (reference sequence). CDR3 nucleotide sequence: TGTGCCAGCAGCTCCAGTAAGTTTGATACGCAGTATTTT. It is translated as CASSSSKFDTQYF.

Turning to this clonotype: A read error is possible here, since a much larger clone lies one base away. Since the CDR3 does not end with the conserved phenylalanine or tryptophan, this likely comes from a read error. The DNA is omitted, as the CDR3 cannot be located on it reliably, and the CDR3 follows TCRdb's listing. V gene TRBV29-1 combines with J gene TRBJ1-2. The CDR3 extends over 12 residues, inclusive of both ends. The germline V gene encodes CDR1 SQVTM and CDR2 ANQGSEA. The CDR3 protein is CSGRTVDYGYTC.

This chain joins TRBV3-1 and TRBJ2-7; D is undetermined. The CDR3 has 15 residues. V was shortened by 1 base and J by 7 bases, with 17 bases between the two germline ends. Germline loops: CDR1 LGHDT, CDR2 YNNKEL (reference sequence). In DNA, the CDR3 is TGTGCCAGCAGCCAAGTCCTAGAATCCTACAATGAGCAGTACTTC. This sequence encodes CASSQVLESYNEQYF.

The V call is TRBV7-2, the J call TRBJ2-5; D is unclear. Germline V gene data show CDR1 as SGHTA and CDR2 as FQGNSA. V was cut by 5 bases and J by 6 bases, with 10 bases left in between. The CDR3 length is 12 residues. For the CDR3, the DNA is TGTGCCAGCAGCGCGGCGAGGAAGACCCAGTACTTC. The encoded protein is CASSAARKTQYF. Complete variable domain (other parts from reference TRBV7-2 and TRBJ2-5): GAGVSQSPSNKVTEKGKDVELRCDPISGHTALYWYRQSLGQGLEFLIYFQGNSAPDKSGLPSDRFSAERTGGSVSTLTIQRTQQEDSAVYLCASSAARKTQYFGPGTRLLVL.

The CDR3, as DNA: TGCAGTGCTAGAGATAGGGGACGGCCGCAAGAGACCCAGTACTTC. It specifies CSARDRGRPQETQYF. The chain is built from TRBV20-1 and TRBJ2-5; either TRBD1 or TRBD2 may supply D (5 bases each). This CDR3 contains 15 residues. Trimming took 0 bases from V and 2 from J, leaving 13 bases between them. The germline gives CDR1 DFQATT, CDR2 SNEGSKA (reference sequence).

In this sample, this clonotype turned up many times. The rearrangement links TRBV20-1 to TRBJ2-5, with D possibly matching TRBD2 (5 bases). V was clipped by 3 bases and J by 5 bases, with 13 bases between them. The CDR3 totals 13 residues. Germline V CDR1 and CDR2: DFQATT, SNEGSKA (reference sequence). The CDR3 nucleotides read TGCAGTGCTAGCCTGACTAATACCGAGACCCAGTACTTC. This codes for CSASLTNTETQYF.

Only a few counts were recorded for this clonotype. This chain joins TRBV29-1 and TRBJ2-1; TRBD2 might be the D (6 bases). V was trimmed by 2 bases and J by 0 bases, leaving 11 bases between them. This CDR3 spans 15 amino acids. The germline gives CDR1 SQVTM, CDR2 ANQGSEA. CDR3 amino acids: CSVELGGGSYNEQFF. In DNA form, the CDR3 reads TGCAGCGTTGAACTCGGGGGAGGCTCCTACAATGAGCAGTTCTTC.

This clonotype was counted a few times. V usage is TRBV9 and J usage is TRBJ2-2; D call uncertain. CDR3 length: 13 residues. Trimming left V 4 bases short and J 0 bases short, with 4 bases between. Germline CDR1 reads SGDLS; CDR2 reads YYNGEE. The CDR3: CASSTANTGELFF. CDR3 DNA sequence: TGTGCCAGCAGCACTGCGAACACCGGGGAGCTGTTTTTT.

There are a few counts of this clonotype. V usage is TRBV3-1 and J usage is TRBJ1-1; D ambiguous. The CDR3 length is 14 residues. Germline-derived CDR1 and CDR2 are LGHDT and YNNKEL (reference sequence). V lost 3 bases and J 0 bases, leaving 8 bases between the germline ends. CDR3 protein: CASSHPQVNTEAFF. Here the CDR3 DNA reads TGTGCCAGCAGCCACCCTCAGGTGAACACTGAAGCTTTCTTT.

The chain employs TRBV7-9 and TRBJ1-1, with a tentative D call TRBD1 (6 bases). Trimming shortened V by 4 bases and J by 5 bases, and 20 bases separated the two germline ends. Germline-derived CDR1 and CDR2 are SEHNR and FQNEAQ (reference sequence). The CDR3 has 16 residues. Written as DNA, the CDR3 is TGTGCCAGCAGCTCGTTGGGCAGGGGCGGGGGAACTGAAGCTTTCTTT. Its protein product is CASSSLGRGGGTEAFF.

This clonotype showed up just a few times. V is TRBV6-1 and J is TRBJ2-4, with 10 bases matching TRBD1. The J call may not be correct, given that the DNA end is closer to TRBJ2-7. CDR3 size: 17 residues. Per germline, CDR1 MNHNS and CDR2 SASEGT. CDR3 region: CASRPGQGSLYPYEQYF. For the CDR3, the DNA is TGTGCCAGCAGGCCGGGACAGGGGTCCTTATATCCCTACGAGCAGTACTTC.

This clonotype was counted ten times or more. V is TRBV24-1 and J is TRBJ2-5, with 8 bases that match TRBD1. CDR1 KGHDR and CDR2 SFDVKD come from the germline V gene. CDR3 size: 13 residues. V lost 7 bases, J lost 6 bases, and 6 bases stayed unmatched. CDR3 amino acids: CATRDQGAKTQYF. The CDR3 DNA reads as TGTGCCACCAGGGACCAGGGGGCCAAGACCCAGTACTTC.

The chain couples TRBV28 to TRBJ1-1; D is unresolved. V was cut by 1 base and J by 7 bases, with 7 bases left in between. Germline CDR1 MDHEN, CDR2 SYDVKM. CDR3 length: 12 residues. CDR3 coding DNA: TGTGCCAGCAGTTTATATCCTTATGAAGCTTTCTTT. Encoded protein: CASSLYPYEAFF.